This entry lists 5 T cell receptor beta chains sequenced from one sample in a study of chemoradiotherapy in HPV16-positive cancers. Profiling relied on immunoSEQ multiplex PCR, and the TCRdb table lists in-frame clones only, not all of them. The sample carries 25,000 to 40,000 clones, approximately 90% recorded once. The sample here was blood, taken from a patient who underwent chemoradiotherapy. The receptor set was obtained from a human donor with HPV-associated anogenital cancer.

The rearrangement uses TRBV19 and TRBJ2-2; D is undetermined. CDR1 and CDR2 (germline): LNHDA, SQIVND (reference sequence). The CDR3 is 13 amino acids. V was clipped by 4 bases and J by 2 bases, with 5 bases between them. CDR3 sequence: CASSRVNTGELFF. The CDR3, as DNA: TGTGCCAGTAGTAGGGTAAACACCGGGGAGCTGTTTTTT.

The chain is built from TRBV29-1 and TRBJ1-5; 8 nucleotides agree with TRBD1. Germline V lookup: CDR1 SQVTM, CDR2 ANQGSEA. V lost 5 bases and J lost 7; bases outside the gene matches: 4. CDR3 length equals 12 residues. The CDR3 DNA reads TGCAGCGTTTCACAGGGGGGCCAGCCCCAGCATTTT. Residues: CSVSQGGQPQHF.

The V and J genes are TRBV4-1 and TRBJ2-2; D uncertain. Germline-derived CDR1 and CDR2 are MGHRA and YSYEKL. Trimming removed 0 bases at V and 4 bases at J, with 18 bases between. The CDR3 has 18 residues. The CDR3 coding sequence is TGCGCCAGCAGCCAAGATGGGCTGGGTATAATAGGCACCGGGGAGCTGTTTTTT. This codes for CASSQDGLGIIGTGELFF.

The genes are TRBV1 and TRBJ2-6; TRBD2, the D gene given by the table, was not confirmed from the DNA. TRBV1 corresponds to a pseudogene. This CDR3 has 17 amino acids. CDR3 loop: CTSSRICLQSRANVLTF. In nucleotides, the CDR3 is TGCACCAGCAGTAGAATCTGTTTGCAAAGTCGGGCCAACGTCCTGACTTTC.

This chain joins TRBV5-1 and TRBJ2-1; 10 bases map to TRBD2. The CDR3 is 18 amino acids. With V trimmed by 4 bases and J by 1 base, 11 bases remained unmatched. The germline CDR1 and CDR2 sequences are SGHRS and YFSETQ. CDR3: CASSPTPLAGGSYNEQFF. The CDR3, as DNA: TGCGCCAGCAGCCCGACACCGTTAGCGGGGGGTTCCTACAATGAGCAGTTCTTC.